The 20 T cell receptor beta chains below come from one sample, sequenced in a study of blood T cell repertoires in COVID-19. Clones were sequenced by immunoSEQ multiplex PCR, and TCRdb holds only the in-frame ones, with some missing. The repertoire holds roughly 86,000 clones, with 80% to 85% as singletons. Sequences were obtained from peripheral blood. These receptors originate from a man aged 55 to 70 with acute or convalescent COVID-19.

The CDR3 loop reads CAWSPTGKGDNQPQHF. The CDR3, as DNA: TGTGCCTGGTCCCCGACAGGGAAGGGGGACAATCAGCCCCAGCATTTT. The V and J genes are TRBV30 and TRBJ1-5; TRBD1 matches 7 bases. There are 16 residues in the CDR3. J lost 3 bases, V lost 5 bases, and 13 bases had no gene match. CDR1 and CDR2 from the germline V gene are GTSNPN and SVGIG (reference sequence).

The chain has TRBV9 and TRBJ2-3; TRBD1 matches 9 bases. The CDR3 is 13 residues long. V gave up 4 bases and J gave up 15 bases; unmatched junction bases: 12. CDR1 is SGDLS, CDR2 YYNGEE, per germline. CDR3 sequence: CASSPELGTGKYF. Written as DNA, the CDR3 is TGTGCCAGCAGCCCCGAGCTGGGGACAGGGAAATATTTT.

The rearrangement links TRBV27 to TRBJ2-1; 7 bases are a match to TRBD1. This CDR3 spans 14 amino acids. The V and J ends lost 4 bases and 2 bases, in that order; junction bases with no gene match: 2. Germline V gene data show CDR1 as MNHEY and CDR2 as SMNVEV (reference sequence). CDR3 DNA: TGTGCCAGCAGTTACAGGGGTCCCTACAATGAGCAGTTCTTC. Its translation is CASSYRGPYNEQFF.

This rearrangement joins TRBV10-3 to TRBJ1-2; TRBD1 might be the D (5 bases). The germline V and J ends were trimmed by 4 bases and 8 bases, with 14 bases remaining between them. The CDR3 sequence is 13 residues long. Germline CDR1 reads ENHRY; CDR2 reads SYGVKD. As DNA, the CDR3 is TGTGCCATCAGTGTCGACAGCTCCAGAGGCTACACCTTC. This sequence encodes CAISVDSSRGYTF.

In this sample, this clone turned up once. The chain joins TRBV6-5 to TRBJ1-3; D is possibly TRBD1 (6 bases). The germline V gene has CDR1 MNHEY and CDR2 SVGAGI. V was shortened by 5 bases and J by 4 bases, with 12 bases between the two germline ends. This CDR3 is built from 14 residues. DNA for the CDR3: TGTGCCAGCAGTACAGGGTATCTGGGAAACACCATATATTTT. Translated: CASSTGYLGNTIYF.

This chain links TRBV29-1 with TRBJ2-7, with 9 bases matching TRBD1. Germline V gene lookup returns CDR1 SQVTM and CDR2 ANQGSEA. This CDR3 has 16 amino acids. Unmatched junction bases numbered 12, after V lost 2 bases and J lost 4 bases. This CDR3 is CSVESAGTGSGYEQYF. For the CDR3, the DNA is TGCAGCGTTGAATCCGCCGGGACAGGGAGCGGATACGAGCAGTACTTC.

Here the CDR3 reads CASSLTPRGEQYF. Written as DNA, the CDR3 is TGTGCCAGCAGTTTAACTCCCCGGGGCGAGCAGTACTTC. The gene calls are TRBV27 and TRBJ2-7, with a weak D call TRBD2 (5 bases). With 2 bases removed from V and 6 bases from J, the gap between germline ends came to 11 bases. Looked up from germline, CDR1 is MNHEY and CDR2 is SMNVEV (reference sequence). The CDR3 has 13 amino acids.

The gene calls are TRBV2 and TRBJ2-5; 7 bases are a match to TRBD2. With V trimmed by 3 bases and J by 2 bases, 3 bases remained unmatched. CDR3 length: 14 residues. Germline values: CDR1 SNHLY, CDR2 FYNNEI. CDR3 in amino acids: CASSDWGGQETQYF. CDR3 nucleotide sequence: TGTGCCAGCAGTGACTGGGGGGGACAAGAGACCCAGTACTTC. The full variable domain, with the rest looked up from reference TRBV2 and TRBJ2-5, is EPEVTQTPSHQVTQMGQEVILRCVPISNHLYFYWYRQILGQKVEFLVSFYNNEISEKSEIFDDQFSVERPDGSNFTLKIRSTKLEDSAMYFCASSDWGGQETQYFGPGTRLLVL.

The J gene is TRBJ1-2, the V gene TRBV14; D might be TRBD1 (6 bases). Between the trimmed V and J ends, which lost 0 bases and 5 bases, there was a span of 7 bases. This CDR3 has 13 residues. Germline CDR1 and CDR2: SGHDN and FVKESK. The CDR3 here is CASSQDTGYGYTF. The CDR3 DNA sequence: TGTGCCAGCAGCCAAGATACAGGGTATGGCTACACCTTC.

The chain carries TRBV30 and TRBJ1-2; perhaps TRBD1 as D (6 bases). CDR1 GTSNPN and CDR2 SVGIG come from the germline V gene (reference sequence). The V and J ends lost 2 bases and 2 bases respectively, with 9 bases between them. The CDR3 runs to 13 residues. The CDR3 loop is CAWSLQGNYGYTF. As DNA, the CDR3 is TGTGCCTGGAGTCTACAGGGAAACTATGGCTACACCTTC.

CDR3 loop: CASSLGHTNSYEQYF. The CDR3 nucleotides read TGTGCCAGCAGCTTGGGACACACGAACTCCTACGAGCAGTACTTC. This chain connects TRBV11-2 to TRBJ2-7; possible D gene TRBD1, 6 bases. The CDR3 covers 15 residues. The V end was cut by 3 bases, the J end by 0 bases, with 12 bases between. Germline CDR1 reads SGHAT; CDR2 reads FQNNGV.

This chain connects TRBV30 to TRBJ1-2; 7 bases fit TRBD1. CDR3 length equals 14 residues. V was pared by 5 bases and J by 6 bases, with 12 bases of the junction left unmatched. CDR1 is GTSNPN, CDR2 SVGIG, per germline (reference sequence). The CDR3 loop is CAWQGVRTTHGYTF. In nucleotides, the CDR3 is TGTGCCTGGCAGGGGGTACGGACCACCCATGGCTACACCTTC. Full variable domain (rest looked up from reference TRBV30 and TRBJ1-2): SQTIHQWPATLVQPVGSPLSLECTVEGTSNPNLYWYRQAAGRGLQLLFYSVGIGQISSEVPQNLSASRPQDRQFILSSKKLLLSDSGFYLCAWQGVRTTHGYTFGSGTRLTVV.

The CDR3 sequence is CASRGGQGVGDYGYTF. The CDR3 DNA sequence: TGTGCCAGCAGGGGGGGACAGGGGGTCGGTGATTATGGCTACACCTTC. The V and J genes are TRBV28 and TRBJ1-2, with TRBD1 matching over 11 bases. The CDR3 totals 16 residues. Germline values: CDR1 MDHEN, CDR2 SYDVKM. V shed 6 bases, J shed 5 bases, and the junction held 11 bases outside the gene matches.

The chain couples TRBV19 to TRBJ1-1; TRBD1 aligns across 9 bases. With 5 bases clipped from V and 1 base from J, the junction kept 5 bases outside the gene matches. The CDR3 extends over 15 amino acids. Looked up from germline, CDR1 is LNHDA and CDR2 is SQIVND (reference sequence). CDR3 nucleotides: TGTGCCAGTAGTCTAACGGGACAGGGGAACACTGAAGCTTTCTTT. This gives the protein CASSLTGQGNTEAFF.

The gene calls are TRBV7-9 and TRBJ2-3; 11 nucleotides align to TRBD2. The junction had 7 bases not matched to a gene; V was cut back by 3 bases and J by 2 bases. This CDR3 comprises 17 residues. The germline V gene has CDR1 SEHNR and CDR2 FQNEAQ (reference sequence). CDR3 in DNA: TGTGCCAGCAGCTTGCTGGGACTAGCGGCAACCACAGATACGCAGTATTTT. Protein: CASSLLGLAATTDTQYF.

The chain joins TRBV27 to TRBJ2-1; D may be TRBD2 (6 bases). With 0 bases removed from V and 8 bases from J, the gap between germline ends came to 17 bases. CDR1 is MNHEY, CDR2 SMNVEV, per germline (reference sequence). This CDR3 has 16 amino acids. Written as DNA, the CDR3 is TGTGCCAGCAGTTTATCGATCATAGGAGGGTTCGATGAGCAGTTCTTC. As protein: CASSLSIIGGFDEQFF.

This clone came up once. The V call is TRBV18, the J call TRBJ1-1; D is unresolved. The germline V gene encodes CDR1 KGHSH and CDR2 LQKENI. The length of the CDR3 is 14 residues. Deletions cut 0 bases from V and 7 bases from J, with 12 bases between. The CDR3 is CASSPPSVFGEAFF. The CDR3 nucleotides are TGTGCCAGCTCACCACCCAGTGTTTTTGGTGAAGCTTTCTTT.

V and J are TRBV11-2 and TRBJ2-5; 8 nucleotides agree with TRBD2. The germline gives CDR1 SGHAT, CDR2 FQNNGV. V gave up 5 bases and J gave up 0 bases; unmatched junction bases: 5. The CDR3 runs 15 residues. In nucleotides, the CDR3 is TGTGCCAGCAGCCCGGGGGGGTTCGACCAAGAGACCCAGTACTTC. It translates to CASSPGGFDQETQYF.

The chain recombines TRBV4-3 with TRBJ1-5; 9 positions agree with TRBD1. The CDR3 extends over 19 amino acids. Trimming at V came to 0 bases and at J to 7 bases, leaving 16 bases not matched to a gene. Per germline, CDR1 LGHNA and CDR2 YSLEER. In DNA, the CDR3 is TGCGCCAGCAGCCAAGATGGTGGGAAGCGGACAGGGGTCCACCAGCCCCAGCATTTT. This gives the protein CASSQDGGKRTGVHQPQHF.

This clone was seen only once. This chain joins TRBV29-1 and TRBJ1-2, with TRBD1 identical over 7 bases. This CDR3 contains 12 residues. V was pared by 7 bases and J by 4 bases, with 6 bases of the junction left unmatched. CDR1 and CDR2 from the germline V gene are SQVTM and ANQGSEA. The CDR3 DNA reads as TGCAGCGAACGGACAGGTCCCTATGGCTACACCTTC. Protein product: CSERTGPYGYTF.